The next 14 T cell receptor beta chains were all read from a single sample in a study of beta chain features in type 1 diabetes. General study results and limits: Type 1 diabetes patients had TCRB CDR3s that were shorter (moderately but significantly so) in all four CD4+ subsets.

These receptors lack a known antigen. What was sequenced were expressed TCRB transcripts, since all of the isolated RNA had been reverse transcribed. Clones were read by immunoSEQ multiplex PCR, and TCRdb kept only the in-frame ones, dropping some. The sample holds around 690,000 clones, around 12% seen once. The specimen was naive CD4+ T cells from blood. The receptor set was obtained from a man aged 25 to 40 with type 1 diabetes.

A few counts support this clone. The chain couples TRBV5-1 to TRBJ2-2; 14 nucleotides agree with TRBD2. CDR3 length: 18 residues. Germline V gene lookup returns CDR1 SGHRS and CDR2 YFSETQ. V was pared by 3 bases and J by 4 bases, with 8 bases of the junction left unmatched. The CDR3 protein is CASSWGLAGASFTGELFF. CDR3 in DNA: TGCGCCAGCAGCTGGGGACTAGCGGGGGCTTCCTTCACCGGGGAGCTGTTTTTT.

J is TRBJ2-5 and V is TRBV7-9; D is unresolved. The CDR3 runs 13 residues. V dropped 5 bases and J dropped 3 bases, with 10 bases sitting between them. Germline CDR1 and CDR2: SEHNR and FQNEAQ (reference sequence). The CDR3: CASSRVAEETQYF. The CDR3 bases are TGTGCCAGCAGCCGGGTGGCAGAAGAGACCCAGTACTTC.

This clone was found a few times. The chain uses TRBV29-1 and TRBJ1-5; 10 bases map to TRBD1. From germline, CDR1 is SQVTM and CDR2 ANQGSEA. J gave up 5 bases and V 5 bases, and 6 bases lay outside the gene matches. The CDR3 sequence is 14 residues long. The CDR3: CSVQTGTGDQPQHF. CDR3 coding DNA: TGCAGCGTTCAGACCGGGACAGGGGATCAGCCCCAGCATTTT.

This clone was detected a few times. The CDR3 protein is CSVILAGDQETQYF. CDR3 bases: TGCAGCGTCATACTAGCGGGGGACCAAGAGACCCAGTACTTC. This chain links TRBV29-1 with TRBJ2-5; TRBD2 aligns across 11 bases. With 6 bases clipped from V and 0 bases from J, the junction kept 3 bases outside the gene matches. CDR1 SQVTM and CDR2 ANQGSEA come from the germline V gene. The CDR3 extends over 14 amino acids. Full variable domain (rest looked up from reference TRBV29-1 and TRBJ2-5): SAVISQKPSRDICQRGTSLTIQCQVDSQVTMMFWYRQQPGQSLTLIATANQGSEATYESGFVIDKFPISRPNLTFSTLTVSNMSPEDSSIYLCSVILAGDQETQYFGPGTRLLVL.

J is TRBJ1-4 and V is TRBV4-3, with D possibly TRBD1 on 5 matching bases. This CDR3 is 19 amino acids long. The germline V gene has CDR1 LGHNA and CDR2 YSLEER. V lost 0 bases, J lost 0 bases, and 17 bases lay in between. CDR3 nucleotide sequence: TGCGCCAGCAGCCAAGATGGAGCCCGGGGCCTTGCAACTAATGAAAAACTGTTTTTT. Residues: CASSQDGARGLATNEKLFF.

This clone has ten or more counts. The identical CDR3 is also encoded by other nucleotide sequences in the sample. J is TRBJ1-5 and V is TRBV18, with D perhaps matching TRBD1 (5 bases). Germline CDR1 KGHSH, CDR2 LQKENI. The ends were cut back, 2 bases at V and 5 bases at J, with 13 bases in the middle. The CDR3 is made up of 15 amino acids. The CDR3 loop reads CASSPGGARDQPQHF. CDR3 in DNA: TGTGCCAGCTCACCAGGAGGGGCTCGCGATCAGCCCCAGCATTTT.

This clone was detected only once. The chain joins TRBV9 to TRBJ1-1, with TRBD1 as a possible D gene (5 bases). This CDR3 is built from 13 residues. Trimming shortened V by 3 bases and J by 7 bases, and 13 bases separated the two germline ends. Germline CDR1 SGDLS, CDR2 YYNGEE. CDR3 coding DNA: TGTGCCAGCAGCGCGATACAGGACGGTGAAGCTTTCTTT. The encoded protein is CASSAIQDGEAFF.

This clone was counted between two and nine times. The V and J genes are TRBV10-3 and TRBJ2-3, with D perhaps matching TRBD1 (6 bases). The CDR3 has 17 residues. The V gene lost 8 bases and the J gene lost 0 bases, with 21 bases spanning the gap. CDR1 and CDR2 from the germline V gene are ENHRY and SYGVKD. The CDR3 is CAIREYGTRLSTDTQYF. The CDR3 coding sequence is TGTGCCATCCGCGAATACGGGACAAGGCTCAGCACAGATACGCAGTATTTT.

The table lists this clone with a few counts. V usage is TRBV30 and J usage is TRBJ2-6; D not resolved. The CDR3 loop spans 14 amino acids. Deletions cut 4 bases from V and 0 bases from J, with 7 bases between. In germline, CDR1 is GTSNPN, CDR2 SVGIG (reference sequence). In DNA form, the CDR3 reads TGTGCCTGGACTCCCTACTCTGGGGCCAACGTCCTGACTTTC. Protein product: CAWTPYSGANVLTF.

This clone was detected only a few times. This chain connects TRBV30 to TRBJ1-2, with TRBD1 matching over 7 bases. Trimming removed 7 bases from V and 4 bases from J; junction bases left unmatched: 6. Germline V CDR1 and CDR2: GTSNPN, SVGIG (reference sequence). The CDR3 sequence is 12 residues long. The CDR3 protein is CALGQALYGYTF. CDR3 in DNA: TGTGCCTTAGGACAGGCCCTCTATGGCTACACCTTC.

The rearrangement links TRBV18 to TRBJ1-5, with TRBD1 as a possible D gene (5 bases). Trimming stripped 0 bases from V and 2 bases from J, with 11 bases between. This CDR3 has 16 residues. The germline V gene has CDR1 KGHSH and CDR2 LQKENI. Here the CDR3 reads CASSPPGAGGNQPQHF. In DNA, the CDR3 is TGTGCCAGCTCACCACCAGGGGCGGGTGGCAATCAGCCCCAGCATTTT. Supplemented by reference TRBV18 and TRBJ1-5, the full variable domain reads NAGVMQNPRHLVRRRGQEARLRCSPMKGHSHVYWYRQLPEEGLKFMVYLQKENIIDESGMPKERFSAEFPKEGPSILRIQQVVRGDSAAYFCASSPPGAGGNQPQHFGDGTRLSIL.

The rearrangement links TRBV9 to TRBJ2-3; 8 nucleotides match TRBD1. The V and J ends lost 0 bases and 4 bases, in that order; junction bases with no gene match: 4. Germline assignment: CDR1 SGDLS and CDR2 YYNGEE. The CDR3 spans 15 residues. This chain's CDR3 is CASSVVGQVSDTQYF. The CDR3 DNA is TGTGCCAGCAGCGTAGTGGGACAGGTCTCAGATACGCAGTATTTT.

The chain employs TRBV30 and TRBJ2-1; TRBD2 agrees at 16 bases. J was trimmed by 7 bases and V by 3 bases; bases with no gene match: 3. Germline V gene sequence: CDR1 GTSNPN, CDR2 SVGIG (reference sequence). The CDR3 is 15 residues long. The CDR3 nucleotides are TGTGCCTGGAGCAAGGGACTAGCGGGGGGGAATGAGCAGTTCTTC. This gives the protein CAWSKGLAGGNEQFF.

The chain carries TRBV27 and TRBJ2-7; perhaps TRBD1 as D (6 bases). Trimming pared 7 bases from V and 2 bases from J, leaving 18 bases between. The CDR3 contains 15 residues. Germline V gives CDR1 MNHEY, CDR2 SMNVEV (reference sequence). The chain's CDR3 is CASKPRTGSTYEQYF. In DNA form, the CDR3 reads TGTGCCAGCAAGCCCCGAACAGGGTCCACCTACGAGCAGTACTTC.